This is a list of T cell receptor beta chains from one sample in a study of T cells in Graves' hyperthyroidism and ophthalmopathy. TCRdb reanalysed the multiplex PCR reads using MiXCR and keeps one entry per CDR3 protein. The data contain around 340,000 distinct CDR3 sequences, 15% to 20% of them singletons. Input material: blood. These TCRs come from a middle-aged woman with Graves' ophthalmopathy. Both conserved end residues are part of each CDR3. Fields, in order: CDR3 protein, CDR3 DNA, V gene, D gene, J gene, clone size. The D gene is left open where the match is weak. Size tells how often a clone was seen (once, few, many) or the class of an expanded clone, and some rows leave it out.

CASSPNAPTEAFF | TGTGCCAGCTCACCAAACGCCCCTACTGAAGCTTTCTTT | TRBV18 | NA | TRBJ1-1 | NA
CASSLVGMGSTEAFF | TGTGCCAGCAGCCTCGTCGGGATGGGGTCGACTGAAGCTTTCTTT | TRBV7-3 | NA | TRBJ1-1 | many
CATSSGSGSRRETQYF | TGTGCCACCAGTTCGGGTAGCGGGTCCCGCAGGGAGACCCAGTACTTC | TRBV24-1 | TRBD2 | TRBJ2-5 | few
CASSLGGAGSQETQYF | TGTGCCAGCAGCTTGGGGGGGGCCGGCTCCCAAGAGACCCAGTACTTC | TRBV5-5 | NA | TRBJ2-5 | many
CASIQESRLASNYGYTF | TGCGCCAGCATCCAAGAAAGCCGCCTGGCCAGCAACTATGGCTACACCTTC | TRBV4-3 | NA | TRBJ1-2 | NA
CASSLLLPGERTLYNSPLHF | TGTGCCAGCAGTTTGTTGCTTCCTGGCGAACGGACTCTTTATAATTCACCCCTCCACTTT | TRBV12-3/TRBV12-4 | NA | TRBJ1-6 | many
CASSPLGGGRRTGELFF | TGTGCCAGCAGTCCCCTGGGGGGAGGGCGGAGAACCGGGGAGCTGTTTTTT | TRBV28 | TRBD2 | TRBJ2-2 | many
CASSGTRGGGQPQHF | TGTGCCAGCAGTGGGACTCGAGGCGGGGGTCAGCCCCAGCATTTT | TRBV27 | NA | TRBJ1-5 | many
CASSYGIDDGYTF | TGTGCCAGCAGTTACGGTATTGATGATGGCTACACCTTC | TRBV6-2/TRBV6-3 | NA | TRBJ1-2 | many
CSARDSAGMSDPYQETQYF | TGCAGTGCTAGAGATTCCGCAGGGATGTCGGACCCGTACCAAGAGACCCAGTACTTC | TRBV20-1 | NA | TRBJ2-5 | many
CAIRGEDVETQYF | TGTGCCATCAGGGGCGAGGATGTAGAGACCCAGTACTTC | TRBV10-3 | NA | TRBJ2-5 | NA
CATSRERKGIRETQYF | TGTGCCACCAGCAGAGAGAGGAAAGGGATTCGAGAGACACAGTACTTC | TRBV15 | NA | TRBJ2-5 | NA
CASSADRSYEQYF | TGTGCCAGCAGCGCGGACCGCTCCTACGAGCAGTACTTC | TRBV6-1 | NA | TRBJ2-7 | NA
CASSERDIPSEQYF | TGTGCCAGCAGCGAGCGGGACATCCCGTCCGAGCAGTACTTC | TRBV7-9 | NA | TRBJ2-7 | many
CASSLERRREQYF | TGTGCCAGCAGTCTCGAGCGGAGACGGGAGCAGTACTTC | TRBV27 | NA | TRBJ2-7 | many
CASSLGGGLDEQYF | TGTGCCAGCAGTTTGGGCGGGGGCTTGGACGAGCAGTACTTC | TRBV28 | NA | TRBJ2-7 | many
CATSEGAPHEQYF | TGTGCCACCAGCGAGGGGGCCCCCCACGAGCAGTACTTC | TRBV15 | TRBD1 | TRBJ2-7 | many
CASRAGSYEQYF | TGTGCCAGCAGGGCCGGTAGCTACGAGCAGTACTTC | TRBV6-1 | NA | TRBJ2-7 | many
CASSFDSGRGETQYF | TGTGCCAGCAGCTTCGATAGCGGGAGGGGAGAGACCCAGTACTTC | TRBV7-9 | TRBD2 | TRBJ2-5 | many
CASSYTQVGYGYTF | TGTGCCAGCAGTTATACCCAGGTCGGCTATGGCTACACCTTC | TRBV6-5 | NA | TRBJ1-2 | few
CASGLGQGGTEAFF | TGTGCTAGTGGCCTCGGACAGGGGGGGACTGAAGCTTTCTTT | TRBV12-5 | TRBD1 | TRBJ1-1 | many
CASRRGTGLDF | TGTGCCAGCAGGAGGGGGACAGGGTTGGACTTC | TRBV2 | TRBD1 | TRBJ2-7 | NA
CASRRQRVDTGELFF | TGTGCCAGCAGAAGACAGCGGGTGGACACCGGGGAGCTGTTTTTT | TRBV28 | NA | TRBJ2-2 | many
CSVRARANYGYTF | NA | TRBV29-1 | NA | TRBJ1-2 | many
CASSVDSQETQYF | TGTGCCAGCAGTGTCGACAGTCAAGAGACCCAGTACTTC | TRBV2 | NA | TRBJ2-5 | many
CSARGGQSNYGYTF | TGCAGTGCCCGGGGGGGCCAGAGTAACTATGGCTACACCTTC | TRBV20-1 | NA | TRBJ1-2 | many
CAWSVIGGYTF | TGTGCCTGGAGTGTAATAGGCGGCTACACCTTC | TRBV30 | NA | TRBJ1-2 | NA
CASRSSGTAETQYF | TGTGCCAGCAGGTCTTCCGGGACCGCGGAGACCCAGTACTTC | TRBV7-8 | NA | TRBJ2-5 | many
CASSLGSSFQTQYF | TGTGCCAGCAGTTTAGGGTCATCCTTTCAGACCCAGTACTTC | TRBV27 | NA | TRBJ2-5 | many
CACSGQIQETQYF | TGTGCCTGCAGCGGGCAGATCCAAGAGACACAGTACTTC | TRBV30 | NA | TRBJ2-5 | NA
CASSLSGSDNQPQHF | TGTGCCAGCAGCTTATCAGGCTCTGACAATCAGCCCCAGCATTTT | TRBV7-2 | NA | TRBJ1-5 | many
CASSPPNGLAGGYEQYF | TGTGCCAGCAGCCCCCCTAATGGACTAGCGGGAGGGTACGAGCAGTACTTC | TRBV14 | TRBD2 | TRBJ2-7 | NA
CASRLPHLKTQYF | TGTGCCAGCAGGCTTCCTCACTTGAAGACCCAGTACTTC | TRBV2 | NA | TRBJ2-5 | many
CATSDSGTGSGEQYF | TGTGCCACCAGTGATTCTGGGACGGGTTCGGGCGAGCAGTACTTC | TRBV24-1 | NA | TRBJ2-7 | many
CASSDDGEAGELFF | TGTGCCAGCAGTGACGACGGGGAAGCGGGGGAGCTGTTTTTT | TRBV25-1 | NA | TRBJ2-2 | many
CASLGDSGGYTF | TGTGCCAGCCTTGGGGATAGCGGAGGCTACACCTTC | TRBV12-3/TRBV12-4 | NA | TRBJ1-2 | NA
CASSNPQGASNSPLHF | TGCGCCAGCAGCAACCCACAGGGGGCGAGTAATTCACCCCTCCACTTT | TRBV5-1 | TRBD1 | TRBJ1-6 | NA
CASSLGPGGNEQYF | TGTGCCAGCAGCTTAGGTCCAGGGGGCAACGAGCAGTACTTC | TRBV11-2 | TRBD1 | TRBJ2-7 | once
CASREGVGLIGQPQHF | TGTGCCAGCAGGGAAGGGGTAGGGTTAATTGGTCAGCCCCAGCATTTT | TRBV6-1 | NA | TRBJ1-5 | many
CASSRRPGASTGELFF | TGTGCCAGCAGCCGCCGGCCGGGGGCGTCCACCGGGGAGCTGTTTTTT | TRBV6-2/TRBV6-3 | NA | TRBJ2-2 | many
CASSLGQGGDLDYGYTF | TGTGCCAGCAGTTTGGGACAGGGGGGTGACCTAGACTATGGCTACACCTTC | TRBV28 | TRBD1 | TRBJ1-2 | many
CASSTPALPSYEQCF | TGTGCCAGCAGCACCCCGGCACTCCCCTCCTACGAGCAGTGCTTC | TRBV7-9 | NA | TRBJ2-7 | NA
CASRWQGGGTEAFF | TGTGCCAGCAGATGGCAGGGTGGTGGCACTGAAGCTTTCTTT | TRBV6-2/TRBV6-3 | NA | TRBJ1-1 | NA
CASSLFRTYEQYF | TGTGCCAGCAGTTTATTTCGGACGTACGAGCAGTACTTC | TRBV28 | NA | TRBJ2-7 | many
CASSSLAGGPGYTGELFF | TGTGCCAGCAGCTCCCTAGCGGGAGGGCCAGGGTACACCGGGGAGCTGTTTTTT | TRBV11-2 | TRBD2 | TRBJ2-2 | few
CASRKGGLFDEQYF | TGTGCCAGCCGGAAAGGGGGGTTGTTTGACGAGCAGTACTTC | TRBV6-5 | NA | TRBJ2-7 | many
CASSGGALREQYF | TGTGCCAGCAGTGGCGGGGCCCTCAGAGAGCAGTACTTC | TRBV28 | NA | TRBJ2-7 | NA
CASSDHPREANTGELFF | TGTGCCAGCAGTGACCATCCACGTGAAGCGAACACCGGGGAGCTGTTTTTT | TRBV25-1 | NA | TRBJ2-2 | many
CASSLDPTGGVETQYF | TGTGCCAGCAGCTTAGATCCGACAGGGGGCGTGGAGACCCAGTACTTC | TRBV11-2 | TRBD1 | TRBJ2-5 | many